The clone carrying this TCR beta chain was recorded many times. Its antigen is unidentified. Trimming pared 2 bases from V and 2 bases from J, leaving 9 bases between. The CDR3 covers 14 residues. Germline-derived CDR1 and CDR2 are KGHSH and LQKENI. This record comes from a study of T cells in Graves' hyperthyroidism and ophthalmopathy. Study-level results: Appearing also in blood were most of the thyroid clonotypes expanded above 0.001.

RNA transcripts were the template for amplifying TCR beta CDR3 regions. TCR CDR3 underwent first-round RT-PCR with the HTBI primer set. A single record per CDR3 protein comes from TCRdb applying MiXCR to the multiplex PCR reads. The sample lists a few hundred thousand distinct CDR3 sequences, 12% to 15% occurring once. Patients having uncontrolled infection, another autoimmune disease, pregnancy or lactation were not included. This sequence originates from a woman aged 18-35 years with Graves' hyperthyroidism. This sequence joins TRBV18 and TRBJ1-2, with D uncertain. Source material: blood. As DNA, the CDR3 is TGTGCCAGCTCACCATCGGTCGAAAACTATGGCTACACCTTC. Its protein is CASSPSVENYGYTF. Looking up the rest from reference TRBV18 and TRBJ1-2 gives the full variable domain: NAGVMQNPRHLVRRRGQEARLRCSPMKGHSHVYWYRQLPEEGLKFMVYLQKENIIDESGMPKERFSAEFPKEGPSILRIQQVVRGDSAAYFCASSPSVENYGYTFGSGTRLTVV.